This T cell receptor beta chain stems from a study of cytomegalovirus exposure and HLA in healthy donors (dated by TCRdb to 2016 to 2017). With regard to the full study: In an earlier analysis of 450 to 750 of the donors, about 270 Gb of sequence data and 95 million to 130 million unique TCR beta sequences from about 180 million T cells were reported. Class I and class II HLA loci were covered by the typing at four-digit resolution. Typing coverage varied by locus: roughly 620-640 donors for A, B, C, DRB1 and DQB1; 522 for DQA1; nearly 610 for DPA1; fewer than 480 for DPB1. Of the roughly 400 genotyped donors, about 80% fell in the genetic ancestry cluster associated with self-reported Caucasian donors. Every repertoire in the discovery cohort had been generated on one and the same sequencing platform. On average, 235,054 unique TCR beta nucleotide sequences were sequenced per donor among a few hundred genotyped donors of the cohort, with roughly a sixth of those sequences being non-productive. Donor age, sex, ethnicity and CMV serostatus were compiled together with the repertoire data. Rather than drawing on any new phenotypic data, the later analysis identified candidate immune exposures from TCR beta sequences and the way those sequences occurred across donors. The study aimed to test whether signatures of past pathogen exposure could be identified by cataloging public T cell receptors. The T cell repertoires of 550 to 850 subjects were profiled by immunosequencing and related to cytomegalovirus serostatus. An early release that covered some 640 HLA-typed donors contained 250 to 350 gigabases of sequencing data and about 84 million unique TCR sequences. Genome-wide SNP genotypes for about three fifths of the 666 donors were used in a later genetic analysis, which treated that subset as a discovery cohort. To predict cytomegalovirus infection status, the study brought together high-throughput TCR immunosequencing, statistical association of individual TCRs with disease status, and machine learning. Because of strong linkage in the cohort, four or five DR-DQ haplotypes were treated as single units for association and clustering. An earlier analysis of roughly 600 of the donors used high-throughput TCR beta sequencing to judge whether each TCR beta V gene segment behaved as functional or pseudogenic. In a later analysis, previously published TCR beta repertoires from 670 or so donors were re-analyzed and high-resolution HLA genotyping was added so that TCR occurrence patterns could be studied. Besides the first cohort of 666 subjects, a separate validation cohort made up of roughly 120 different subjects was used. Overall study outcomes, separate from this receptor: An association between a missense DCLRE1C variant and V-gene and J-gene trimming of TCR beta chains was found in a later genetic analysis and replicated in an independent cohort. The sequencing pipeline was judged likely to have produced a cluster of highly shared sequence variants as a technical artifact. In a later analysis, HLA-associated TCR beta chains were found to be more clonally expanded and to have lower generation probabilities than equally common non-associated chains. Roughly uniform sequencing depth across donors was assumed in presence/absence analyses, although this assumption may not hold. In both the original and validation cohorts, the classifier was reported to diagnose cytomegalovirus status with high specificity and sensitivity. At a false discovery rate of 0.05, a later analysis linked around 15,000 TCR beta sequences to specific HLA alleles. A further reported finding was that TCR beta sequences accurately predicted the HLA-A and HLA-B alleles for most subjects in the first cohort. In the study, 164 TCR beta chains were listed as associated with cytomegalovirus. Strong co-occurrence of HLA alleles, especially DR and DQ, made assigning TCR associations to individual alleles difficult. Linkage disequilibrium might explain the correlated functional status among segregating V segments, but an unknown experimental factor could not be ruled out. A few of the identified cytomegalovirus-associated TCR beta chains were confirmed in vitro to be specific for cytomegalovirus antigens. Some IMGT-functional V segments, including TRBV6-2 and TRBV6-3, could not be told apart with the 87-base-pair reads, so those segments were excluded. In a later analysis, several top co-occurrence clusters were reported to appear linked to parvovirus B19, influenza, CMV and Epstein-Barr virus. In a later analysis, the rate of TCR association differed among HLA loci, with DRB1 alleles having the most associated TCRs and HLA-C alleles having the fewest. Because HLA typing was missing for some donors at each locus, association tests included only the typed subset. In a later analysis, most CMV-associated TCR beta chains were found to appear HLA-restricted, with HLA associations seemingly driven largely by CMV exposure. It was suggested by the authors that the approach could potentially be generalized to other disease states and immunological phenotypes. CMV serostatus was the only immune exposure information available for the cohort. Across donors, most TCR sequences were observed very rarely, whereas some public TCRs were present in many individuals. Broadly in line with IMGT annotations, most TCR beta V segments showed up in productive rearrangements about 90% or about 30% of the time in an earlier analysis of several hundred of the donors. In a later genetic analysis, fewer N-insertions in productive TCRs were reported among donors in an Asian-associated ancestry cluster than the approximately 710-donor mean. This cohort had only TCR beta chains sequenced, and the lack of alpha or paired-chain data limited which features could be detected. Over 15 rarely observed V segments, including chromosome 9 orphons, were excluded from the earlier analysis of about 610 of the donors because counts were too low.

In the case of this clone: The specificity of this receptor is unknown. No base quality information exists; no much larger clone differs at one position.

In total, just over 650 healthy bone marrow donors made up the cohort. At the time of sampling, every cohort member was nominally healthy, though immune exposures that went unrecorded were likely present. The donor was CMV seronegative and belonged to the group of around 350 seronegative cohort members. A peripheral blood sample was collected from each donor, and TCR beta sequencing was performed on peripheral blood mononuclear cells. The Qiagen DNeasy Blood Extraction Kit was used to extract genomic DNA from the blood cell samples. Taken from the germline V gene (reference sequence), the CDR1 and CDR2 loops are MNHNY and SVGAGI. V and J are truncated by 6 bases and 2 bases respectively, leaving an intervening sequence of 8 bases. There are 12 amino acids in the CDR3, from cysteine to phenylalanine inclusive. The retained sequence is limited to the CDR3, 36 bases, with the frame set at the first base.

Libraries were prepared through the immunoSEQ multiplex PCR assay. For the multiplex PCR, a mixture combining 60 forward primers for TCR Vbeta segments and 13 reverse primers for TCR Jbeta segments was used. Amplification of the CDR3 region of rearranged TCR beta genes was performed with a multiplex PCR assay on genomic DNA. Amplified TCR beta libraries were sequenced as 87-base-pair reads on the Illumina HiSeq System. In the original analysis: A later analysis tallied about 77 million unique TCR beta chains across the 666 repertoires, and about 10 million of those chains were shared by two or more donors. Raw reads were error-corrected and collapsed into unique sequences by a nearest-neighbor algorithm in which closely related sequences were merged to remove PCR and sequencing errors. CDR3 sequences were aligned to IMGT reference sequences to assign V, D and J gene segments. Each retained sequence needed at least a six-nucleotide match to both a V gene segment and a J gene segment. Rearrangements were classified as productive when the CDR3 lacked stop codons and remained in frame with V and J, and all other rearrangements were classified as non-productive. CDR3 was defined according to IMGT convention as the region running from the second conserved V-encoded cysteine to the conserved J-encoded phenylalanine. In an earlier analysis of 587 of the donors, sequences lacking an unambiguous match to a single V gene segment were excluded. An earlier analysis of some 500 of the donors classified V segments as functional when productive rearrangements were above 56.7% and as segregating when the standard deviation between donors was above 5%. To diagnose cytomegalovirus status from the catalog of TCR beta chain sequences, a statistical classification framework was built. V and J gene assignment, in a later analysis, came from comparing TCR nucleotide sequences with IMGT/GENE-DB human TR gene sequences. A later analysis assigned CDR3 sequences and most-parsimonious VDJ recombination scenarios with the TCRdist pipeline. In a later analysis, every TCR beta chain was defined by the combination of its CDR3 amino acid sequence and its V-gene family, and reads without a unique V-gene family were dropped. A later analysis removed nearly 600 highly shared, low-generation-probability nucleotide sequences to deal with suspected cross-contamination and a sequencing artifact. A later analysis calculated a clonal expansion index for each public chain from normalized within-repertoire ranks of inferred template counts. Generation probabilities in a later analysis came from a VDJ recombination model fitted to out-of-frame rearrangements, and those results were checked against IGoR. In a later analysis, hypergeometric tests were used to score TCR-TCR, TCR-HLA and TCR-CMV co-occurrence, with a repertoire-size bias correction applied to TCR pairs. False discovery rates were estimated in a later analysis by permuting HLA or CMV assignments 20 times. In a later analysis, co-occurring TCRs were grouped using DBSCAN, and TCRdist sequence similarity was added for clustering within HLA-allele-positive subsets. For co-occurrence clustering, repertoires with fewer than 30,000 or more than 120,000 public chains were excluded, along with five or six repertoires with anomalous nucleotide sharing. Imported from immuneACCESS, the table was reduced by TCRdb to in-frame sequences with V and J called. These copies leave out some clones; in studies compared against another copy, an unresolved V gene accounts for under half, and the cause of the remainder is not known. D and trimming come from the DNA, and the V and J calls and clone size come from that table. The sample profile shows about 140,000 clones; 88% of them were found once. The leading ten clones occupy around 0.51% of the sample.

This receptor was obtained from a woman in her 40s in good health and CMV-seronegative. The chain was built from TRBV6-6 and TRBJ2-7; no D segment can be confidently identified. The sample consisted of PBMCs. The sequence in DNA is TGTGCCAGCAGGAGCCAGGCCTACGAGCAGTACTTC. Translated, this gives CASRSQAYEQYF.